This is a list of T cell receptor beta chains from one sample in a study of monozygotic twins with inflammatory bowel disease. From the 5' RACE reads, TCRdb lists one entry per CDR3 protein and no DNA. This sample's table reports a few hundred thousand distinct CDR3 sequences. The material sequenced was blood. These receptors all come from a human donor with ulcerative colitis or Crohn's disease, or a healthy co-twin of an affected twin (not recorded which). Each CDR3 is given with its conserved first and last residue. Fields, in order: J gene, V gene, CDR3 protein.

J: TRBJ1-1; V: TRBV10-1; CDR3: CASTARGNTEAFF
J: TRBJ2-1; V: TRBV29-1; CDR3: CSVGGSLYNEQFF
J: TRBJ2-2; V: TRBV24-1; CDR3: CATSDPGQGNTGELFF
J: TRBJ1-3; V: TRBV28; CDR3: CASSLWLGQAGNTIYF
J: TRBJ2-5; V: TRBV5-4; CDR3: CASSSKRAEETQYF
J: TRBJ2-1; V: TRBV20-1; CDR3: CSASGILSAVPNEQFF
J: TRBJ1-3; V: TRBV6-1; CDR3: CASRPYTAGNTIYF
J: TRBJ2-7; V: TRBV4-3; CDR3: CASSHGSSYEQYF
J: TRBJ2-5; V: TRBV2; CDR3: CASLGRSGPQETQYF
J: TRBJ1-2; V: TRBV7-2; CDR3: CASSLGGSVYGYTF
J: TRBJ2-1; V: TRBV28; CDR3: CASSPGTSPGEQFF
J: TRBJ2-3; V: TRBV5-1; CDR3: CASALQADTQYF
J: TRBJ2-1; V: TRBV3-1; CDR3: CASSQALGQGAGGQFF
J: TRBJ2-3; V: TRBV5-1; CDR3: CASSLAGIPDTQYF
J: TRBJ2-1; V: TRBV4-1; CDR3: CASSQEGRAVDEQFF
J: TRBJ2-5; V: TRBV6-6; CDR3: CASSPGVQETQYF
J: TRBJ2-7; V: TRBV7-2; CDR3: CASKTGDEQYF
J: TRBJ2-7; V: TRBV5-6; CDR3: CASSFRSSYEQYF
J: TRBJ2-7; V: TRBV5-1; CDR3: CASSLPAGYEQYF
J: TRBJ1-1; V: TRBV7-9; CDR3: CASSFPNTEAFF
J: TRBJ1-2; V: TRBV20-1; CDR3: CSARPGANYGYTF
J: TRBJ2-1; V: TRBV5-1; CDR3: CASSATPGPHEQFF
J: TRBJ1-1; V: TRBV5-1; CDR3: CASSLKRNTEAFF
J: TRBJ2-7; V: TRBV6-1; CDR3: CASRSYRGLYEQYF
J: TRBJ2-2; V: TRBV7-2; CDR3: CASSLAQLTTGELFF
J: TRBJ2-3; V: TRBV10-3; CDR3: CAISENLAGAGRDTQYF
J: TRBJ2-1; V: TRBV29-1; CDR3: CSVREGSYNEQFF
J: TRBJ1-1; V: TRBV3-1; CDR3: CASSRAAPLTEAFF
J: TRBJ1-2; V: TRBV6-5; CDR3: CASSYQGRYGYTF
J: TRBJ2-1; V: TRBV7-3; CDR3: CASSLASGSSSQFF
J: TRBJ2-5; V: TRBV12-3/TRBV12-4; CDR3: CASRRQGGKETQYF
J: TRBJ2-1; V: TRBV5-4; CDR3: CASSLGTGHNEQFF
J: TRBJ1-1; V: TRBV12-3/TRBV12-4; CDR3: CASSLTAGQGTEAFF
J: TRBJ1-1; V: TRBV5-1; CDR3: CASSLELVGTEAFF
J: TRBJ2-2; V: TRBV28; CDR3: CASSLSPPPGGELFF
J: TRBJ1-5; V: TRBV27; CDR3: CASSLWGNQPQHF
J: TRBJ2-1; V: TRBV20-1; CDR3: CSANPGSRSNEQFF
J: TRBJ2-6; V: TRBV20-1; CDR3: CSAERGGNRATPGANVLTF
J: TRBJ2-5; V: TRBV21-1; CDR3: CASVGDAQETQYF
J: TRBJ2-7; V: TRBV4-1; CDR3: CASSQELRYEQYF
J: TRBJ2-3; V: TRBV28; CDR3: CASNSPGSGSPDTQYF
J: TRBJ2-7; V: TRBV12-3/TRBV12-4; CDR3: CASSHNTYYEQYF
J: TRBJ2-3; V: TRBV9; CDR3: CASSVEGLAGYMGDTQYF
J: TRBJ1-1; V: TRBV5-4; CDR3: CASSSRGGREAFF
J: TRBJ1-2; V: TRBV4-1; CDR3: CASSQEEGHLYGYTF